Below are 17 T cell receptor beta chains sequenced from a single sample in a study of control samples from healthy donors and cancer patients. Sequencing was performed with immunoSEQ multiplex PCR; in TCRdb, only in-frame clones are kept and a portion is missing. Its listing shows 150,000 to 200,000 clones. The specimen sequenced was blood. Source of these receptors: a woman under 40 in good health.

The chain joins TRBV29-1 to TRBJ1-2; D is unresolved. This CDR3 comprises 12 residues. V was shortened by 4 bases and J by 6 bases, with 12 bases between the two germline ends. CDR1 and CDR2 (germline): SQVTM, ANQGSEA. The CDR3 is CSVGRGRDGYTF. The CDR3, as DNA: TGCAGCGTTGGACGGGGTAGGGATGGCTACACCTTC.

The chain has TRBV19 and TRBJ1-5, with 9 bases lining up with TRBD1. This CDR3 has 15 residues. The ends lost 6 bases at V and 2 bases at J; junction bases unmatched: 5. CDR1 is LNHDA and CDR2 is SQIVND in the germline V gene (reference sequence). The CDR3 loop is CASSRRDRGNQPQHF. The DNA for the CDR3 is TGTGCCAGTAGCCGAAGGGACAGGGGCAATCAGCCCCAGCATTTT.

CDR3 amino acids: CASSQSGTEGQPQHF. DNA of the CDR3: TGTGCCAGCAGCCAATCCGGGACGGAGGGCCAGCCCCAGCATTTT. The rearrangement links TRBV4-2 to TRBJ1-5; perhaps TRBD1 as D (5 bases). The CDR3 extends over 15 amino acids. From germline, CDR1 is LGHNA and CDR2 YNFKEQ. The V end was cut by 2 bases, the J end by 7 bases, with 15 bases between.

The V and J genes are TRBV2 and TRBJ2-6; D gene ambiguous. Between the trimmed V and J ends, which lost 5 bases and 0 bases, there was a span of 5 bases. Germline values: CDR1 SNHLY, CDR2 FYNNEI. The CDR3 spans 14 residues. CDR3 loop: CASSSYSGANVLTF. The CDR3 coding sequence is TGTGCCAGCAGTTCGTACTCTGGGGCCAACGTCCTGACTTTC.

V usage is TRBV9 and J usage is TRBJ1-1; the match to TRBD1 covers 11 bases. The CDR3 has 13 amino acids. V lost 7 bases and J lost 3; bases outside the gene matches: 2. Per the germline V gene, CDR1 is SGDLS and CDR2 is YYNGEE. The DNA for the CDR3 is TGTGCCAGCGGGGACAGGGGGGACACTGAAGCTTTCTTT. The encoded protein is CASGDRGDTEAFF.

J is TRBJ1-1 and V is TRBV2; D is unresolved. The CDR3 contains 13 residues. The V and J ends lost 7 bases and 1 base respectively, with 10 bases between them. Germline values: CDR1 SNHLY, CDR2 FYNNEI. Here the CDR3 reads CASIITANTEAFF. The CDR3 nucleotides read TGTGCCAGCATTATAACGGCGAACACTGAAGCTTTCTTT.

The chain has TRBV15 and TRBJ2-7; TRBD2 matches at 7 bases. This CDR3 has 16 amino acids. V dropped 0 bases and J dropped 2; count of bases not matched to a gene: 7. Germline V lookup: CDR1 LNHNV, CDR2 YYDKDF (reference sequence). The CDR3 bases are TGTGCCACCAGCAGAGATCAGGCGGCGGGGGCCTACGAGCAGTACTTC. It is translated as CATSRDQAAGAYEQYF. Based on the CDR3 plus reference TRBV15 and TRBJ2-7, the full variable domain is DAMVIQNPRYQVTQFGKPVTLSCSQTLNHNVMYWYQQKSSQAPKLLFHYYDKDFNNEADTPDNFQSRRPNTSFCFLDIRSPGLGDTAMYLCATSRDQAAGAYEQYFGPGTRLTVT.

The V call is TRBV5-1, the J call TRBJ2-3, with 9 bases that match TRBD2. The CDR3 contains 14 residues. Germline CDR1 is SGHRS and CDR2 is YFSETQ. The ends lost 4 bases at V and 6 bases at J; junction bases unmatched: 6. CDR3 nucleotide sequence: TGCGCCAGCAGCCCTAGCGGGGTCCGGGATACGCAGTATTTT. Translated, it gives CASSPSGVRDTQYF.

J is TRBJ2-5 and V is TRBV6-5; D gene uncertain. The CDR3 loop spans 14 amino acids. Germline-derived CDR1 and CDR2 are MNHEY and SVGAGI. Trimming removed 4 bases from V and 1 base from J, with 10 bases in between. In DNA form, the CDR3 reads TGTGCCAGCAGTTCAAACGGTGGCCAAGAGACCCAGTACTTC. Its translation is CASSSNGGQETQYF.

V usage is TRBV6-5 and J usage is TRBJ1-1; D may be TRBD1 (5 bases). V gave up 10 bases and J gave up 1 base, with 13 bases separating them. This CDR3 region has 13 residues. The germline CDR1 and CDR2 sequences are MNHEY and SVGAGI. CDR3 sequence (DNA): TGTGCCACCCAACAGGTCAAGAACACTGAAGCTTTCTTT. Translating gives CATQQVKNTEAFF.

The gene calls are TRBV28 and TRBJ1-6; 11 bases are shared with TRBD1. This CDR3 contains 17 residues. The germline gives CDR1 MDHEN, CDR2 SYDVKM. Trimming removed 4 bases from V and 9 bases from J; junction bases left unmatched: 11. Written as DNA, the CDR3 is TGTGCCAGCAGTTCCGGCCTACTTGGGACAGGGGGTTCACCCCTCCACTTT. Translated, it gives CASSSGLLGTGGSPLHF.

V is TRBV7-2 and J is TRBJ2-3; D may be TRBD2 (6 bases). Trimming stripped 2 bases from V and 1 base from J, with 7 bases between. The CDR3 loop spans 14 amino acids. Germline CDR1 is SGHTA and CDR2 is FQGNSA. The CDR3: CASSLTGGTDTQYF. The CDR3 DNA reads as TGTGCCAGCAGCTTAACGGGGGGCACAGATACGCAGTATTTT.

This chain uses TRBV4-2 with TRBJ1-2, with D possibly matching TRBD1 (6 bases). CDR1 and CDR2 from the germline V gene are LGHNA and YNFKEQ. The V and J ends lost 5 bases and 4 bases respectively, with 11 bases between them. The CDR3 is 13 residues long. The CDR3: CASSATGPYGYTF. In DNA, the CDR3 is TGTGCCAGCAGCGCTACAGGGCCCTATGGCTACACCTTC.

The rearrangement joins TRBV24-1 to TRBJ2-7; 8 nucleotides agree with TRBD1. Trimming cost V 3 bases and J 6 bases; bases outside gene matches: 9. The length of the CDR3 is 15 residues. Germline V gives CDR1 KGHDR, CDR2 SFDVKD. CDR3 DNA sequence: TGTGCCACCAGTGATCCTGGACAGGGTTTTGGCGAGCAGTACTTC. It yields the protein CATSDPGQGFGEQYF.

The chain is built from TRBV28 and TRBJ1-1, with TRBD1 matching 10 bases. CDR1 is MDHEN and CDR2 is SYDVKM in the germline V gene. J gave up 7 bases and V 5 bases, and 4 bases lay outside the gene matches. CDR3 length: 13 amino acids. This CDR3 is CASSTTGGIEAFF. The CDR3 DNA is TGTGCCAGCAGTACGACAGGGGGCATTGAAGCTTTCTTT.

The J gene is TRBJ1-4, the V gene TRBV2; possible D gene TRBD1, 5 bases. The V end lost 5 bases, the J end lost 8 bases, and 12 bases lay between the germline ends. The CDR3 spans 13 residues. Per the germline V gene, CDR1 is SNHLY and CDR2 is FYNNEI. The CDR3 sequence: CASSRQGSEKLFF. The CDR3 DNA follows: TGTGCCAGCAGTAGGCAGGGAAGCGAAAAACTGTTTTTT.

The V call is TRBV6-6, the J call TRBJ2-7, with a weak D call TRBD1 (6 bases). The germline CDR1 and CDR2 sequences are MNHNY and SVGAGI (reference sequence). CDR3 length equals 13 residues. V was cut by 8 bases and J by 0 bases, with 11 bases left in between. The CDR3 nucleotides are TGTGCCAGCCGACGGGACATCTCCTACGAGCAGTACTTC. It encodes CASRRDISYEQYF.